One and the same sample provided the 7 T cell receptor beta chains below, sequenced in a study of shared clonotypes between healthy human individuals. Clones were sequenced by immunoSEQ multiplex PCR, and TCRdb holds only the in-frame ones, with some missing. The sample records 800,000 to 1,200,000 clones, around three quarters being singletons. The specimen sequenced was memory CD4+ T cells from PBMCs. The subset is: CD45RA-negative fraction. Source of these receptors: a man between 18 and 29 years old in good health. Some clones in this sample may be carry-over from other donors' samples.

This chain links TRBV2 with TRBJ2-3, with unresolved D. With 3 bases removed from V and 2 bases from J, the gap between germline ends came to 9 bases. The CDR3 length is 14 residues. Per the germline V gene, CDR1 is SNHLY and CDR2 is FYNNEI. The CDR3 sequence is CASSDRTITDTQYF. DNA for the CDR3: TGTGCCAGCAGTGACAGGACGATCACAGATACGCAGTATTTT.

The chain employs TRBV27 and TRBJ2-5; D is perhaps TRBD1 (5 bases). CDR1 is MNHEY and CDR2 is SMNVEV in the germline V gene (reference sequence). The CDR3 length is 13 residues. The germline V and J ends were trimmed by 4 bases and 5 bases, with 11 bases remaining between them. This CDR3 reads CASSYSGLETQYF. Written as DNA, the CDR3 is TGTGCCAGCAGTTACTCAGGGCTTGAGACCCAGTACTTC.

This clone has at least ten counts. The V and J genes are TRBV6-1 and TRBJ2-7, with a tentative D call TRBD1 (6 bases). Germline CDR1 is MNHNS and CDR2 is SASEGT. Deletions cut 1 base from V and 1 base from J, with 11 bases between. CDR3 size: 15 residues. CDR3 protein: CASSEEGRGSYEQYF. The CDR3 bases are TGTGCCAGCAGTGAAGAAGGCAGGGGTTCCTACGAGCAGTACTTC.

The chain carries TRBV7-2 and TRBJ1-1; no reliable D call. Germline CDR1 is SGHTA and CDR2 is FQGNSA. Deletions cut 3 bases from V and 2 bases from J, with 10 bases between. The CDR3 contains 14 residues. CDR3 sequence: CASSFLRANTEAFF. In DNA, the CDR3 is TGTGCCAGCAGCTTCTTAAGGGCTAACACTGAAGCTTTCTTT.

This clone was seen a few times. The genes are TRBV4-1 and TRBJ1-2; D not certain. CDR1 and CDR2 (germline): MGHRA, YSYEKL. The CDR3 spans 12 residues. The V end was cut by 1 base, the J end by 4 bases, with 4 bases between. CDR3: CASSQAVYGYTF. CDR3 DNA sequence: TGCGCCAGCAGCCAAGCAGTCTATGGCTACACCTTC.

The chain has TRBV2 and TRBJ2-1, with a weak D call TRBD1 (6 bases). The germline gives CDR1 SNHLY, CDR2 FYNNEI. The CDR3 consists of 16 residues. V was cut by 6 bases and J by 6 bases, with 21 bases left in between. In DNA, the CDR3 is TGTGCCAGCAGGAGAGATAGGGGGTTGGTGGGCAATGAGCAGTTCTTC. Protein product: CASRRDRGLVGNEQFF.

The gene calls are TRBV5-1 and TRBJ2-7; either TRBD1 or TRBD2 may fit D (5 bases each). Trimming took off 0 bases at V and 6 bases at J, with 13 bases between the two ends. Germline assignment: CDR1 SGHRS and CDR2 YFSETQ. This CDR3 contains 14 residues. The CDR3 nucleotides read TGCGCCAGCAGCTTGGGTGGGGACCACCTCGAGCAGTACTTC. Its translation is CASSLGGDHLEQYF.